A single sample gave rise to the 24 T cell receptor beta chains below, sequenced in a study of radiotherapy plus CTLA-4 blockade in lung cancer. TCRdb's copy holds only in-frame clones and misses some; the assay was immunoSEQ multiplex PCR. The table shows over 95,000 clones, with roughly 74% occurring only once. This specimen consisted of peripheral blood, obtained from a patient treated with radiotherapy plus ipilimumab. The receptors derive from a human donor with non-small cell lung cancer who had a partial response to radiotherapy plus ipilimumab. Some clones in this sample may be carry-over from other donors' samples.

This chain links TRBV2 with TRBJ2-7; 7 bases match TRBD1. Trimming at V came to 7 bases and at J to 7 bases, leaving 10 bases not matched to a gene. Germline-derived CDR1 and CDR2 are SNHLY and FYNNEI. The CDR3 consists of 13 residues. The CDR3 loop reads CASKINTGVEQYF. The CDR3 DNA follows: TGTGCCAGCAAGATAAATACAGGGGTAGAGCAGTACTTC.

In its sample, this clone was seen a few times. V and J are TRBV5-1 and TRBJ1-5; 7 nucleotides align to TRBD1. The germline V gene encodes CDR1 SGHRS and CDR2 YFSETQ. V shed 2 bases and J 3 bases; nucleotides not matched to a gene: 2. CDR3 length equals 14 residues. The CDR3 region is CASSLTGDNQPQHF. The CDR3 DNA reads as TGCGCCAGCAGCTTAACAGGGGACAATCAGCCCCAGCATTTT.

The chain couples TRBV6-6 to TRBJ2-1; D not resolved. Trimming shortened V by 2 bases and J by 5 bases, and 4 bases separated the two germline ends. Germline CDR1 is MNHNY and CDR2 is SVGAGI (reference sequence). This CDR3 contains 12 residues. CDR3 in amino acids: CASSYSNNEQFF. As DNA, the CDR3 is TGTGCCAGCAGTTACAGCAACAATGAGCAGTTCTTC.

The chain is built from TRBV2 and TRBJ2-1, with a weak D call TRBD2 (5 bases). V lost 0 bases to trimming and J lost 7 bases, with 10 bases between them. The CDR3 extends over 14 amino acids. Germline V CDR1 and CDR2: SNHLY, FYNNEI. The CDR3 loop is CASSEAFSVNEQFF. The CDR3 region has the DNA TGTGCCAGCAGTGAAGCGTTTAGCGTGAATGAGCAGTTCTTC.

CDR3 protein: CASSLVLAGGPRGPEQFF. CDR3 DNA: TGTGCCAGCAGCTTAGTGCTAGCGGGAGGGCCTCGGGGGCCTGAGCAGTTCTTC. J is TRBJ2-1 and V is TRBV11-2; TRBD2 matches 12 bases. Germline-derived CDR1 and CDR2 are SGHAT and FQNNGV. J was trimmed by 9 bases and V by 1 base; bases with no gene match: 13. CDR3 length equals 18 residues.

The CDR3 nucleotides read TGCAGCGTTGTGTCCGGGGGGGAGACCCAGTACTTC. Amino acids: CSVVSGGETQYF. The chain links TRBV29-1 to TRBJ2-5, with 7 bases identical to TRBD2. The J segment lost 5 bases and the V segment lost 4 bases, leaving 4 bases of the junction unmatched. The CDR3 consists of 12 residues. CDR1 SQVTM and CDR2 ANQGSEA come from the germline V gene.

J is TRBJ2-3 and V is TRBV30; the D is unclear. Looked up from germline, CDR1 is GTSNPN and CDR2 is SVGIG (reference sequence). V lost 2 bases to trimming and J lost 5 bases, with 2 bases between them. This CDR3 has 10 residues. CDR3 residues: CAWSLDTQYF. Here the CDR3 DNA reads TGTGCCTGGAGTCTAGATACGCAGTATTTT. The full variable domain, with the rest looked up from reference TRBV30 and TRBJ2-3, is SQTIHQWPATLVQPVGSPLSLECTVEGTSNPNLYWYRQAAGRGLQLLFYSVGIGQISSEVPQNLSASRPQDRQFILSSKKLLLSDSGFYLCAWSLDTQYFGPGTRLTVL.

The V and J genes are TRBV6-5 and TRBJ1-1, with 11 bases lining up with TRBD1. The germline V gene has CDR1 MNHEY and CDR2 SVGAGI. This CDR3 is built from 16 residues. V lost 2 bases, J lost 1 base, and 3 bases stayed unmatched. CDR3 DNA sequence: TGTGCCAGCAGTTACGGGACAGGGGGGGGGAACACTGAAGCTTTCTTT. Amino acid sequence: CASSYGTGGGNTEAFF.

CDR3 DNA sequence: TGTGCCAGCGTTAGGAGGACAGGGAGCTCCTACGAGCAGTACTTC. Protein sequence: CASVRRTGSSYEQYF. The V call is TRBV6-1, the J call TRBJ2-5; 8 positions match TRBD1. The end of the DNA aligns better with TRBJ2-7, so the J call may be wrong. The CDR3 is made up of 15 amino acids. The germline gives CDR1 MNHNS, CDR2 SASEGT.

The chain recombines TRBV6-5 with TRBJ1-6; D perhaps matches TRBD1 (5 bases). This CDR3 has 14 amino acids. Per germline, CDR1 MNHEY and CDR2 SVGAGI. Trimming removed 6 bases at V and 9 bases at J, with 15 bases between. The CDR3 spells CASRGRRGFSPLHF. CDR3 sequence (DNA): TGTGCCAGCAGGGGTAGGAGGGGTTTTTCACCCCTCCACTTT.

The table lists this clone with a count of one. The chain employs TRBV5-4 and TRBJ1-2, with a tentative D call TRBD1 (5 bases). Looked up from germline, CDR1 is SGHNT and CDR2 is YYREEE (reference sequence). The CDR3 extends over 13 amino acids. V lost 0 bases to trimming and J lost 4 bases, with 7 bases between them. The CDR3 DNA is TGTGCCAGCAGCTTGGAAGGGGCCTATGGCTACACCTTC. It encodes CASSLEGAYGYTF.

The CDR3 loop is CASSPGLYTQYF. CDR3 nucleotides: TGTGCCAGCAGCCCCGGACTCTATACGCAGTATTTT. This chain links TRBV5-6 with TRBJ2-3, with D possibly TRBD2 on 5 matching bases. Trimming stripped 4 bases from V and 7 bases from J, with 10 bases between. Germline V gene sequence: CDR1 SGHDT, CDR2 YYEEEE. CDR3 length: 12 amino acids.

This clone was counted a few times. This sequence joins TRBV11-3 and TRBJ2-7, with 8 nucleotides matching TRBD1. Germline CDR1 SGHNT, CDR2 YENEEA. The CDR3 has 18 amino acids. The junction had 16 bases not matched to a gene; V was cut back by 5 bases and J by 1 base. Here the CDR3 reads CASSNPQTRTGKSYEQYF. In DNA form, the CDR3 reads TGTGCCAGCAGCAACCCCCAGACTCGGACAGGGAAGTCCTACGAGCAGTACTTC. The variable domain in full, completed from reference TRBV11-3 and TRBJ2-7, reads EAGVVQSPRYKIIEKKQPVAFWCNPISGHNTLYWYLQNLGQGPELLIRYENEEAVDDSQLPKDRFSAERLKGVDSTLKIQPAELGDSAVYLCASSNPQTRTGKSYEQYFGPGTRLTVT.

The chain is built from TRBV30 and TRBJ1-1; D uncertain. The CDR3 runs 13 residues. The V end lost 0 bases, the J end lost 6 bases, and 11 bases lay between the germline ends. Germline CDR1 GTSNPN, CDR2 SVGIG (reference sequence). This CDR3 is CAWSVLRAAEAFF. The DNA of the CDR3 is TGTGCCTGGAGTGTATTGCGGGCAGCTGAAGCTTTCTTT.

This rearrangement joins TRBV11-3 to TRBJ2-7; D not certain. The CDR3 spans 13 residues. Germline V gene lookup returns CDR1 SGHNT and CDR2 YENEEA. V gave up 0 bases and J gave up 4 bases, with 7 bases separating them. As DNA, the CDR3 is TGTGCCAGCAGCTTAGACAGATTATACGAGCAGTACTTC. Its protein product is CASSLDRLYEQYF.

The chain employs TRBV5-6 and TRBJ2-3, with 13 bases matching TRBD2. The CDR3 has 18 amino acids. V lost 4 bases and J lost 2; bases outside the gene matches: 10. Germline loops: CDR1 SGHDT, CDR2 YYEEEE. As DNA, the CDR3 is TGTGCCAGCAGCCCCAGACTAGCGGGGGGTGTTATCACAGATACGCAGTATTTT. It specifies CASSPRLAGGVITDTQYF.

V gene TRBV11-2 combines with J gene TRBJ2-7; tentative D call: TRBD1 (5 bases). Germline loops: CDR1 SGHAT, CDR2 FQNNGV. The CDR3 loop spans 16 amino acids. The V end was cut by 5 bases, the J end by 0 bases, with 17 bases between. CDR3 in DNA: TGTGCCAGCAGCCCAATATCTAGACAGAGCTCCTACGAGCAGTACTTC. Its translation: CASSPISRQSSYEQYF.

This clone occurred a few times. The V gene is TRBV4-1, the J gene TRBJ2-1; the match to TRBD2 covers 7 bases. The ends lost 0 bases at V and 6 bases at J; junction bases unmatched: 8. Germline CDR1 and CDR2: MGHRA and YSYEKL. This CDR3 contains 16 residues. In DNA form, the CDR3 reads TGCGCCAGCAGCCAAGAACTCTGGCTAGCGGCCAATGAGCAGTTCTTC. Amino acids: CASSQELWLAANEQFF.

This sequence joins TRBV7-6 and TRBJ2-5, with D hard to call. This CDR3 has 14 residues. With 4 bases removed from V and 5 bases from J, the gap between germline ends came to 14 bases. In germline, CDR1 is SGHVS, CDR2 FNYEAQ. The CDR3 nucleotides are TGTGCCAGCAGCTCCCATTTTCGGGTGGAGACCCAGTACTTC. It codes for CASSSHFRVETQYF.

The genes are TRBV6-1 and TRBJ1-6; D is unresolved. The CDR3 length is 13 residues. V shed 9 bases and J shed 4 bases, with 10 bases lying between them. Germline V gene lookup returns CDR1 MNHNS and CDR2 SASEGT. The CDR3 DNA is TGTGCCAGTACCGGGATGTATAATTCACCCCTCCACTTT. Protein sequence: CASTGMYNSPLHF.

Here the CDR3 reads CATSPSGGQETQYF. CDR3 nucleotides: TGTGCCACCTCCCCTAGCGGGGGACAAGAGACCCAGTACTTC. The V call is TRBV19, the J call TRBJ2-5; 10 nucleotides line up with TRBD2. V gave up 10 bases and J gave up 2 bases; unmatched junction bases: 7. Germline-derived CDR1 and CDR2 are LNHDA and SQIVND (reference sequence). CDR3 length equals 14 residues. Complete variable domain (other parts from reference TRBV19 and TRBJ2-5): DGGITQSPKYLFRKEGQNVTLSCEQNLNHDAMYWYRQDPGQGLRLIYYSQIVNDFQKGDIAEGYSVSREKKESFPLTVTSAQKNPTAFYLCATSPSGGQETQYFGPGTRLLVL.

In its sample, this clone was seen a few times. J is TRBJ2-3 and V is TRBV18, with 7 bases lining up with TRBD1. Germline CDR1 and CDR2: KGHSH and LQKENI. Trimming cost V 5 bases and J 1 base; bases outside gene matches: 12. The CDR3 is made up of 17 amino acids. The CDR3, as DNA: TGTGCCAGCTCATCTTTCCTACAGGGGTCCGGCACAGATACGCAGTATTTT. The encoded protein is CASSSFLQGSGTDTQYF.

The gene calls are TRBV10-3 and TRBJ2-7, with 8 bases identical to TRBD2. The CDR3 covers 12 residues. Germline V gene data show CDR1 as ENHRY and CDR2 as SYGVKD. V shed 8 bases and J 9 bases; nucleotides not matched to a gene: 9. The CDR3 region is CAIREAGVAQYF. CDR3 DNA: TGTGCCATCCGGGAAGCGGGAGTTGCGCAGTACTTC.

The V call is TRBV9, the J call TRBJ1-2, with TRBD1 matching 8 bases. With V trimmed by 4 bases and J by 5 bases, 4 bases remained unmatched. This CDR3 has 13 residues. Germline-derived CDR1 and CDR2 are SGDLS and YYNGEE. This CDR3 is CASSRDRPYGYTF. CDR3 in DNA: TGTGCCAGCAGCCGGGACAGGCCTTATGGCTACACCTTC.